The 23 T cell receptor beta chains given below trace back to one sample, sequenced in a study of blood T cell repertoires in COVID-19. The table came from immunoSEQ multiplex PCR; TCRdb's copy has only in-frame clones and leaves some out. The data hold fewer than 300,000 clones, with over 65% observed a single time. The specimen was peripheral blood. The source is a woman of 80 years or more with acute or convalescent COVID-19.

This clone occurred many times. The chain joins TRBV2 to TRBJ1-1; maybe TRBD1 (5 bases). This CDR3 has 14 amino acids. V lost 6 bases and J lost 5, with 16 bases in between. Germline V CDR1 and CDR2: SNHLY, FYNNEI. CDR3 region: CASSLERGQTEAFF. CDR3 nucleotides: TGTGCCAGCAGCCTCGAAAGGGGCCAAACTGAAGCTTTCTTT.

The chain links TRBV5-6 to TRBJ1-2; D is unresolved. The germline V and J ends were trimmed by 5 bases and 4 bases, with 15 bases remaining between them. Germline V gives CDR1 SGHDT, CDR2 YYEEEE. The CDR3 covers 14 residues. CDR3 sequence reads: CASSLSAAIYGYTF. Here the CDR3 DNA reads TGTGCCAGCAGTTTGAGCGCTGCGATCTATGGCTACACCTTC.

This clone was counted between two and nine times. The rearrangement links TRBV4-1 to TRBJ1-5, with D possibly matching TRBD1 (5 bases). V lost 1 base, J lost 4 bases, and 14 bases lay in between. The CDR3 has 16 amino acids. Germline CDR1 reads MGHRA; CDR2 reads YSYEKL. The CDR3 DNA follows: TGCGCCAGCAGCCAAGTGGGGGGGGGAGGTAATCAGCCCCAGCATTTT. It specifies CASSQVGGGGNQPQHF.

The chain joins TRBV11-2 to TRBJ2-3; TRBD2 agrees at 7 bases. V shed 3 bases, J shed 1 base, and the junction held 1 base outside the gene matches. Germline V gene sequence: CDR1 SGHAT, CDR2 FQNNGV. CDR3 length equals 14 residues. The CDR3, as DNA: TGTGCCAGCAGCTTTGCGGGGGGCACAGATACGCAGTATTTT. Translation gives CASSFAGGTDTQYF.

The chain couples TRBV3-1 (or the pseudogene TRBV3-2) to TRBJ2-1, with a tentative D call TRBD2 (6 bases). This CDR3 region has 16 residues. Germline V gives CDR1 LGHDT, CDR2 YNNKEL (reference sequence). With 0 bases removed from V and 2 bases from J, the gap between germline ends came to 11 bases. CDR3 nucleotide sequence: TGTGCCAGCAGCCAAGATGTGGGAGGCCCCTACAATGAGCAGTTCTTC. Amino acids: CASSQDVGGPYNEQFF.

The gene calls are TRBV10-2 and TRBJ2-3; 9 positions agree with TRBD2. The CDR3 length is 13 residues. V was pared by 5 bases and J by 4 bases, with 1 base of the junction left unmatched. Germline-derived CDR1 and CDR2 are WSHSY and SAAADI. CDR3 nucleotide sequence: TGCGCCAGCAGTCTAGCGGGATCAGATACGCAGTATTTT. Protein product: CASSLAGSDTQYF.

The genes are TRBV10-2 and TRBJ2-5, with 7 bases lining up with TRBD2. Germline CDR1 WSHSY, CDR2 SAAADI. The CDR3 has 15 residues. The V gene end was trimmed by 4 bases and the J gene end by 3 bases; junction bases not matched to a gene: 8. The CDR3, as DNA: TGCGCCAGCAGTGCACCAGCGGGGCCGGAAGAGACCCAGTACTTC. It encodes CASSAPAGPEETQYF.

The V call is TRBV11-2, the J call TRBJ2-7, with D hard to call. The CDR3 is made up of 14 amino acids. Between the trimmed V and J ends, which lost 1 base and 0 bases, there was a span of 7 bases. CDR1 and CDR2 from the germline V gene are SGHAT and FQNNGV. CDR3: CASSLALSSYEQYF. Written as DNA, the CDR3 is TGTGCCAGCAGCTTAGCGTTGAGCTCCTACGAGCAGTACTTC.

The V gene is TRBV27, the J gene TRBJ1-1; D is unclear. Germline V gives CDR1 MNHEY, CDR2 SMNVEV (reference sequence). The CDR3 contains 11 residues. V was trimmed by 4 bases and J by 2 bases, leaving 2 bases between them. The CDR3: CASSSNTEAFF. CDR3 in DNA: TGTGCCAGCAGTTCTAACACTGAAGCTTTCTTT.

V usage is TRBV7-2 and J usage is TRBJ2-3, with TRBD2 matching 9 bases. CDR1 and CDR2 (germline): SGHTA, FQGNSA. V lost 2 bases, J lost 3 bases, and 3 bases stayed unmatched. The CDR3 is 15 residues long. Here the CDR3 reads CASSLRLAGTDTQYF. CDR3 in DNA: TGTGCCAGCAGCTTAAGGCTAGCGGGGACAGATACGCAGTATTTT.

The rearrangement joins TRBV28 to TRBJ1-2; perhaps TRBD1 as D (5 bases). Between the trimmed V and J ends, which lost 6 bases and 0 bases, there was a span of 8 bases. Germline V gene data show CDR1 as MDHEN and CDR2 as SYDVKM. The CDR3 runs to 13 residues. The CDR3 loop reads CASRFRANYGYTF. In DNA form, the CDR3 reads TGTGCCAGCAGATTCAGGGCTAACTATGGCTACACCTTC.

The chain uses TRBV3-1 (or the pseudogene TRBV3-2) and TRBJ2-3, with TRBD2 matching 7 bases. The trim removed 0 bases at V and 4 bases at J, leaving 10 bases unmatched. CDR3 size: 17 residues. Germline-derived CDR1 and CDR2 are LGHDT and YNNKEL (reference sequence). Here the CDR3 reads CASSQDRAGAGPDTQYF. The DNA for the CDR3 is TGTGCCAGCAGCCAAGATCGCGCGGGAGCGGGTCCAGATACGCAGTATTTT.

This clone was found once. V gene TRBV2 combines with J gene TRBJ1-6; 7 bases are a match to TRBD1. V lost 4 bases to trimming and J lost 7 bases; unmatched junction nucleotides: 4. The CDR3 contains 14 residues. The germline V gene encodes CDR1 SNHLY and CDR2 FYNNEI. The CDR3 protein is CASSVGRGNSPLHF. CDR3 coding DNA: TGTGCCAGCAGTGTGGGCAGGGGGAATTCACCCCTCCACTTT.

V gene TRBV6-4 combines with J gene TRBJ2-7; possibly TRBD2 for D (6 bases). The CDR3 length is 11 residues. The V gene's germline CDR1 is MRHNA and CDR2 SNTAGT. Deletions cut 3 bases from V and 9 bases from J, with 9 bases between. CDR3 protein: CASSEGTGQYF. In DNA form, the CDR3 reads TGTGCCAGCAGTGAGGGGACTGGGCAGTACTTC.

The chain joins TRBV5-1 to TRBJ2-1; 7 bases align to TRBD1. This CDR3 region has 16 residues. V shed 3 bases, J shed 5 bases, and the junction held 11 bases outside the gene matches. CDR1 and CDR2 (germline): SGHRS, YFSETQ. The CDR3 DNA reads TGCGCCAGCAGCTCCCCACAGACAGGGCAACACAATGAGCAGTTCTTC. It translates to CASSSPQTGQHNEQFF.

A remark on this clone: The same CDR3 also results from other DNA sequences found in this sample. V is TRBV6-2 or TRBV6-3 and J is TRBJ2-7; TRBD2 might be the D (5 bases). V was cut by 2 bases and J by 4 bases, with 6 bases left in between. This CDR3 spans 12 amino acids. Germline lookup yields CDR1 MNHEY and CDR2 SVGEGT. In DNA, the CDR3 is TGTGCCAGCAGTTACCGGGAATACGAGCAGTACTTC. Encoded protein: CASSYREYEQYF.

The V and J genes are TRBV29-1 and TRBJ1-2; possible D gene TRBD1, 5 bases. Deletions cut 5 bases from V and 3 bases from J, with 13 bases between. The CDR3 is 13 amino acids. From germline, CDR1 is SQVTM and CDR2 ANQGSEA. CDR3 in DNA: TGCAGCGTTCCCGCCCAGGGTGACTATGGCTACACCTTC. Encoded protein: CSVPAQGDYGYTF.

This chain uses TRBV5-6 with TRBJ2-2; D might be TRBD1 (5 bases). The V gene's germline CDR1 is SGHDT and CDR2 YYEEEE. This CDR3 has 14 residues. Between the trimmed V and J ends, which lost 3 bases and 7 bases, there was a span of 13 bases. The CDR3 spells CASSSYWGSGELFF. CDR3 DNA sequence: TGTGCCAGCAGCTCTTACTGGGGCAGCGGGGAGCTGTTTTTT.

The J gene is TRBJ2-3, the V gene TRBV2; TRBD1 might be the D (5 bases). Trimming pared 5 bases from V and 0 bases from J, leaving 9 bases between. Germline CDR1 SNHLY, CDR2 FYNNEI. This CDR3 contains 14 residues. Here the CDR3 reads CASSLQVSTDTQYF. The CDR3 region has the DNA TGTGCCAGCAGTTTACAGGTTAGCACAGATACGCAGTATTTT.

The J gene is TRBJ1-5, the V gene TRBV2; D gene ambiguous. The V end lost 7 bases, the J end lost 0 bases, and 10 bases lay between the germline ends. The CDR3 contains 14 residues. Germline-derived CDR1 and CDR2 are SNHLY and FYNNEI. CDR3 amino acids: CASTVKNSNQPQHF. The CDR3 DNA reads as TGTGCCAGCACGGTCAAGAATAGCAATCAGCCCCAGCATTTT.

The gene calls are TRBV10-3 and TRBJ2-7; TRBD1 matches 10 bases. CDR3 length: 12 amino acids. With V trimmed by 10 bases and J by 3 bases, 3 bases remained unmatched. Germline values: CDR1 ENHRY, CDR2 SYGVKD. The CDR3 is CATRDRGYEQYF. The CDR3 coding sequence is TGTGCCACCCGGGACAGGGGCTACGAGCAGTACTTC.

This chain uses TRBV11-3 with TRBJ2-7; 7 nucleotides align to TRBD2. V shed 4 bases and J 3 bases; nucleotides not matched to a gene: 6. The CDR3 is 14 amino acids. Germline lookup yields CDR1 SGHNT and CDR2 YENEEA. CDR3 sequence: CASSSSSGHYEQYF. The CDR3 nucleotides are TGTGCCAGCAGCTCGTCTAGCGGCCACTACGAGCAGTACTTC.

In this sample, this clone turned up a few times. CDR3 region: CASSYSTGPTYEQYF. For the CDR3, the DNA is TGTGCCAGCAGTTACTCTACAGGCCCAACTTACGAGCAGTACTTC. This sequence joins TRBV6-5 and TRBJ2-7; tentatively, D is TRBD1 (5 bases). CDR1 is MNHEY, CDR2 SVGAGI, per germline. The CDR3 consists of 15 residues. V was shortened by 0 bases and J by 4 bases, with 13 bases between the two germline ends.